The 7 T cell receptor beta chains below come from one sample, sequenced in a study of regulatory T cells in long-lasting Graves disease. Sequencing libraries for TCR beta were prepared with iRepertoire HTBI primers and Arm-PCR of CDR3 regions. TCRdb redid the calling of the multiplex PCR reads with MiXCR, one entry per CDR3 protein. The sample yields about 310,000 distinct CDR3 sequences, roughly a fifth seen once. Specified time point: persistent/refractory GD, antithyroid drugs over 5 years with positive TRAb. PBMC-derived RNA was used for the TCR library. The material sequenced was peripheral blood mononuclear cells (PBMCs), taken when the disease was refractory, from a patient treated with antithyroid drugs. These receptors all stem from a female donor with Graves disease.

This clonotype was recorded at least ten times. This rearrangement joins TRBV28 to TRBJ2-2, with D maybe TRBD1 (6 bases). This CDR3 spans 17 amino acids. Germline-derived CDR1 and CDR2 are MDHEN and SYDVKM. V was clipped by 5 bases and J by 0 bases, with 16 bases between them. The CDR3 nucleotides are TGTGCCAGCAGTGCTACGGACAGAGCGACGAACACCGGGGAGCTGTTTTTT. Translated, it gives CASSATDRATNTGELFF.

V and J are TRBV20-1 and TRBJ2-3; 8 bases line up with TRBD2. Germline trimming cut 2 bases from V and 6 bases from J; bases unmatched to any gene: 7. Germline CDR1 reads DFQATT; CDR2 reads SNEGSKA (reference sequence). The CDR3 runs to 14 residues. DNA for the CDR3: TGCAGTGCTAGACCAGCGGGAGCTTATGATACGCAGTATTTT. It is translated as CSARPAGAYDTQYF.

This rearrangement joins TRBV5-1 to TRBJ2-3, with D possibly being TRBD1 or TRBD2 (6 bases each). The V end was cut by 0 bases, the J end by 8 bases, with 16 bases between. In germline, CDR1 is SGHRS, CDR2 YFSETQ. This CDR3 spans 15 amino acids. The CDR3 sequence: CASSLGGGNLPTQYF. DNA of the CDR3: TGCGCCAGCAGCTTGGGAGGGGGGAATCTACCTACGCAGTATTTT.

The CDR3 loop reads CAISDTRSGRSYEQYF. CDR3 DNA: TGTGCCATCAGTGATACTAGGAGCGGGAGATCCTACGAGCAGTACTTC. The chain has TRBV10-3 and TRBJ2-7, with 8 bases identical to TRBD2. CDR1 is ENHRY and CDR2 is SYGVKD in the germline V gene. The length of the CDR3 is 16 residues. Unmatched junction bases numbered 8, after V lost 3 bases and J lost 1 base.

A few counts support this clonotype. J is TRBJ2-5 and V is TRBV18, with TRBD1 matching over 7 bases. Germline V gives CDR1 KGHSH, CDR2 LQKENI. With 6 bases clipped from V and 4 bases from J, the junction kept 8 bases outside the gene matches. This CDR3 region has 14 residues. The CDR3 protein is CASSRQQGLETQYF. For the CDR3, the DNA is TGTGCCAGCTCTCGACAACAGGGGTTAGAGACCCAGTACTTC.

In this sample, this clonotype turned up many times. The CDR3 bases are TGTGCCAGCAGCTTACAGTACGAGCAGTACTTC. This sequence encodes CASSLQYEQYF. The V call is TRBV13, the J call TRBJ2-7; no firm D call. The CDR3 is 11 residues long. Per germline, CDR1 PRHDT and CDR2 FYEKMQ (reference sequence). The V end lost 2 bases, the J end lost 4 bases, and 3 bases lay between the germline ends.

This clonotype came up many times. The rearrangement links TRBV7-3 to TRBJ1-4; D gene unclear. The germline V gene encodes CDR1 SGHTA and CDR2 FQGTGA. CDR3 length equals 16 residues. Trimming removed 5 bases at V and 5 bases at J, with 18 bases between. The CDR3 sequence is CASSLEYQVQNEKLFF. The CDR3 DNA reads as TGTGCCAGCAGCCTCGAATATCAGGTCCAAAATGAAAAACTGTTTTTT.